Below, 26 T cell receptor beta chains from the same sample are listed, as sequenced in a study of blood T cell repertoires in COVID-19. Clones were sequenced by immunoSEQ multiplex PCR, and TCRdb holds only the in-frame ones, with some missing. The data hold around 180,000 clones, with over 75% observed a single time. Sequenced sample: peripheral blood. Source of these receptors: an elderly man with COVID-19, enrolled during active disease.

This clone was found a few times. The chain couples TRBV5-4 to TRBJ1-2, with D possibly being TRBD1 (6 bases). V lost 4 bases and J 5 bases, leaving 9 bases between the germline ends. Germline assignment: CDR1 SGHNT and CDR2 YYREEE (reference sequence). The CDR3 runs 12 residues. CDR3 in amino acids: CASSVDSYGYTF. The CDR3, as DNA: TGTGCCAGCAGCGTGGACAGTTATGGCTACACCTTC.

V is TRBV12-5 and J is TRBJ1-4, with 8 bases lining up with TRBD1. The CDR3 covers 15 residues. The germline V gene has CDR1 LGHNT and CDR2 FRNRAP. V gave up 6 bases and J gave up 6 bases; unmatched junction bases: 9. CDR3 coding DNA: TGTGCTAGTGGCAAGGACAGGGTTTCATATGAAAAACTGTTTTTT. Translated: CASGKDRVSYEKLFF.

V and J are TRBV3-1 (or the pseudogene TRBV3-2) and TRBJ2-1, with 7 bases matching TRBD1. CDR1 is LGHDT and CDR2 is YNNKEL in the germline V gene (reference sequence). Unmatched junction bases numbered 3, after V lost 3 bases and J lost 1 base. This CDR3 contains 15 residues. The CDR3, as DNA: TGTGCCAGCAGCCAGGGACAGCTATCCTACAATGAGCAGTTCTTC. It is translated as CASSQGQLSYNEQFF.

The chain has TRBV2 and TRBJ1-2, with D perhaps matching TRBD1 (6 bases). Germline V gene sequence: CDR1 SNHLY, CDR2 FYNNEI. This CDR3 region has 12 residues. V lost 6 bases and J 8 bases, leaving 13 bases between the germline ends. In DNA, the CDR3 is TGTGCCAGCAGGCAGTCGGGGGGCGGCTACACCTTC. Amino acid sequence: CASRQSGGGYTF.

The chain couples TRBV5-1 to TRBJ2-7, with TRBD2 as a possible D gene (5 bases). The germline gives CDR1 SGHRS, CDR2 YFSETQ. V was trimmed by 4 bases and J by 2 bases, leaving 16 bases between them. The CDR3 has 15 residues. For the CDR3, the DNA is TGCGCCAGCAGCCCGCCGAAGGGTAGCGCCTACGAGCAGTACTTC. Protein sequence: CASSPPKGSAYEQYF.

The V gene is TRBV4-1, the J gene TRBJ1-1, with D unresolved. The V and J ends lost 0 bases and 4 bases respectively, with 15 bases between them. Germline-derived CDR1 and CDR2 are MGHRA and YSYEKL. CDR3 length equals 16 residues. The CDR3 DNA sequence: TGCGCCAGCAGCCAAGAACCATCGAGCCCCGTCACTGAAGCTTTCTTT. This translates into CASSQEPSSPVTEAFF.

This rearrangement joins TRBV19 to TRBJ2-2; TRBD1 aligns across 8 bases. The CDR3 is 15 amino acids. Trimming took 7 bases from V and 0 from J; bases not matched to a gene: 4. Germline values: CDR1 LNHDA, CDR2 SQIVND (reference sequence). CDR3 amino acids: CASNPDRANTGELFF. In nucleotides, the CDR3 is TGTGCCAGTAACCCGGACAGGGCGAACACCGGGGAGCTGTTTTTT.

This sequence joins TRBV2 and TRBJ1-2; TRBD1 is a possible D gene (5 bases). The ends were cut back, 7 bases at V and 8 bases at J, with 23 bases in the middle. The CDR3 runs to 15 residues. CDR1 is SNHLY and CDR2 is FYNNEI in the germline V gene. As DNA, the CDR3 is TGTGCCAGCAAACAGGACAACGCCCTCTCAAAGGGCTACACCTTC. It translates to CASKQDNALSKGYTF.

The gene calls are TRBV19 and TRBJ1-1; 8 bases line up with TRBD1. CDR3 length equals 15 residues. Germline V lookup: CDR1 LNHDA, CDR2 SQIVND (reference sequence). J lost 4 bases, V lost 1 base, and 5 bases had no gene match. CDR3 in amino acids: CASSIGTGSSTEAFF. In DNA form, the CDR3 reads TGTGCCAGTAGTATAGGGACAGGGTCGAGCACTGAAGCTTTCTTT.

This chain joins TRBV19 and TRBJ1-1, with 10 positions matching TRBD1. CDR3 length equals 13 residues. J lost 0 bases, V lost 10 bases, and 2 bases had no gene match. Germline assignment: CDR1 LNHDA and CDR2 SQIVND (reference sequence). CDR3 residues: CATDRGLNTEAFF. The CDR3 coding sequence is TGTGCCACCGACAGGGGGCTGAACACTGAAGCTTTCTTT.

In its sample, this clone was seen a few times. V usage is TRBV5-6 and J usage is TRBJ1-1; possibly TRBD1 for D (5 bases). The CDR3 has 14 amino acids. CDR1 and CDR2 (germline): SGHDT, YYEEEE. Trimming took off 4 bases at V and 5 bases at J, with 15 bases between the two ends. The CDR3 sequence: CASSAQVPGTEAFF. CDR3 sequence (DNA): TGTGCCAGCAGCGCACAGGTTCCCGGGACTGAAGCTTTCTTT. Using reference TRBV5-6 and TRBJ1-1 for the parts outside the CDR3, the full variable domain is DAGVTQSPTHLIKTRGQQVTLRCSPKSGHDTVSWYQQALGQGPQFIFQYYEEEERQRGNFPDRFSGHQFPNYSSELNVNALLLGDSALYLCASSAQVPGTEAFFGQGTRLTVV.

The chain joins TRBV6-1 to TRBJ1-5; D perhaps matches TRBD1 (6 bases). CDR3 size: 14 residues. Germline V lookup: CDR1 MNHNS, CDR2 SASEGT. V lost 2 bases to trimming and J lost 1 base, with 6 bases between them. The CDR3 coding sequence is TGTGCCAGCAGTGAAACAGGGAGCAATCAGCCCCAGCATTTT. Protein sequence: CASSETGSNQPQHF.

The chain uses TRBV2 and TRBJ1-2; 7 bases map to TRBD1. V dropped 8 bases and J dropped 6; count of bases not matched to a gene: 15. Germline values: CDR1 SNHLY, CDR2 FYNNEI. The CDR3 extends over 15 amino acids. CDR3 residues: CASETGPWSRDGYTF. The CDR3 DNA reads TGTGCCAGCGAGACAGGGCCTTGGTCCCGGGATGGCTACACCTTC.

The rearrangement joins TRBV6-5 to TRBJ1-1, with D possibly matching TRBD1 (5 bases). Trimming stripped 6 bases from V and 4 bases from J, with 18 bases between. The germline V gene has CDR1 MNHEY and CDR2 SVGAGI. The CDR3 spans 15 residues. For the CDR3, the DNA is TGTGCCAGCAGAACGGATAGGGACGGGGGCACTGAAGCTTTCTTT. Translation gives CASRTDRDGGTEAFF.

The rearrangement joins TRBV5-6 to TRBJ2-7; D unclear. Trimming shortened V by 1 base and J by 7 bases, and 6 bases separated the two germline ends. The CDR3 totals 11 residues. The germline CDR1 and CDR2 sequences are SGHDT and YYEEEE. The CDR3 here is CASSLRREQYF. In DNA form, the CDR3 reads TGTGCCAGCAGCTTGAGGCGGGAGCAGTACTTC.

This clone was detected only once. The chain recombines TRBV2 with TRBJ1-3; D remains ambiguous. Trimming left V 8 bases short and J 2 bases short, with 13 bases between. Germline-derived CDR1 and CDR2 are SNHLY and FYNNEI. The CDR3 covers 14 residues. The CDR3 coding sequence is TGTGCCAGCGAGTTGGAGACGACTGGAAACACCATATATTTT. Encoded protein: CASELETTGNTIYF. The full variable domain, its missing parts supplied by reference TRBV2 and TRBJ1-3, is EPEVTQTPSHQVTQMGQEVILRCVPISNHLYFYWYRQILGQKVEFLVSFYNNEISEKSEIFDDQFSVERPDGSNFTLKIRSTKLEDSAMYFCASELETTGNTIYFGEGSWLTVV.

The rearrangement uses TRBV3-1 (or the pseudogene TRBV3-2) and TRBJ2-5; no reliable D call. Between the trimmed V and J ends, which lost 3 bases and 4 bases, there was a span of 6 bases. The V gene's germline CDR1 is LGHDT and CDR2 YNNKEL (reference sequence). CDR3 length: 12 amino acids. DNA for the CDR3: TGTGCCAGCAGCCAGAGGAGAGAGACCCAGTACTTC. Amino acid sequence: CASSQRRETQYF.

The chain joins TRBV5-8 to TRBJ1-5; weak D call: TRBD1 (5 bases). V was shortened by 7 bases and J by 7 bases, with 15 bases between the two germline ends. Germline V gene sequence: CDR1 SGHTS, CDR2 YDEGEE. The length of the CDR3 is 13 residues. The CDR3 is CASRELRAQPQHF. CDR3 bases: TGTGCCAGCCGAGAGCTCAGGGCACAGCCCCAGCATTTT. Combining the CDR3 with reference TRBV5-8 and TRBJ1-5 gives the whole variable domain EAGVTQSPTHLIKTRGQQATLRCSPISGHTSVYWYQQALGLGLQFLLWYDEGEERNRGNFPPRFSGRQFPNYSSELNVNALELEDSALYLCASRELRAQPQHFGDGTRLSIL.

This chain connects TRBV7-8 to TRBJ2-5; D is uncertain. Trimming pared 1 base from V and 1 base from J, leaving 7 bases between. The CDR3 loop spans 14 amino acids. Germline values: CDR1 SGHVS, CDR2 FQNEAQ. The CDR3 DNA reads as TGTGCCAGCAGCTTAGACAGAATCCAAGAGACCCAGTACTTC. It specifies CASSLDRIQETQYF.

V gene TRBV4-3 combines with J gene TRBJ2-7; D perhaps matches TRBD2 (5 bases). CDR1 LGHNA and CDR2 YSLEER come from the germline V gene. Trimming took 0 bases from V and 2 from J, leaving 11 bases between them. This CDR3 is built from 15 residues. The DNA for the CDR3 is TGCGCCAGCAGCCAAGATCGAACGGGGACCTACGAGCAGTACTTC. Amino acid sequence: CASSQDRTGTYEQYF.

The rearrangement uses TRBV5-6 and TRBJ1-6, with 7 bases identical to TRBD1. The CDR3 length is 14 residues. J gave up 14 bases and V 2 bases, and 10 bases lay outside the gene matches. Germline assignment: CDR1 SGHDT and CDR2 YYEEEE. The CDR3 sequence: CASSFQGDIPTLHF. The CDR3 nucleotides are TGTGCCAGCAGCTTCCAGGGGGACATTCCCACCCTCCACTTT.

This chain links TRBV2 with TRBJ2-2; 7 bases map to TRBD2. The CDR3 contains 15 residues. Germline CDR1 SNHLY, CDR2 FYNNEI. The J segment lost 3 bases and the V segment lost 4 bases, leaving 5 bases of the junction unmatched. In nucleotides, the CDR3 is TGTGCCAGCAGTGGGAACGGGGGGTACACCGGGGAGCTGTTTTTT. Its protein is CASSGNGGYTGELFF.

This chain's CDR3 is CASKTATGFTDTQYF. In nucleotides, the CDR3 is TGCGCCAGCAAGACGGCCACGGGATTCACAGATACGCAGTATTTT. This rearrangement joins TRBV5-1 to TRBJ2-3, with a weak D call TRBD2 (5 bases). Looked up from germline, CDR1 is SGHRS and CDR2 is YFSETQ. The CDR3 is 15 residues long. V was clipped by 6 bases and J by 2 bases, with 16 bases between them. Based on the CDR3 plus reference TRBV5-1 and TRBJ2-3, the full variable domain is KAGVTQTPRYLIKTRGQQVTLSCSPISGHRSVSWYQQTPGQGLQFLFEYFSETQRNKGNFPGRFSGRQFSNSRSEMNVSTLELGDSALYLCASKTATGFTDTQYFGPGTRLTVL.

The rearrangement joins TRBV18 to TRBJ2-7; a weak D match, TRBD1 (6 bases). Germline values: CDR1 KGHSH, CDR2 LQKENI. Trimming removed 2 bases at V and 5 bases at J, with 16 bases between. This CDR3 contains 15 residues. The CDR3 DNA is TGTGCCAGCTCACCAGGGGGCGCATCGTTGAACGAGCAGTACTTC. Its translation: CASSPGGASLNEQYF.

The gene calls are TRBV7-3 and TRBJ2-7; 10 bases line up with TRBD1. In germline, CDR1 is SGHTA, CDR2 FQGTGA. The CDR3 has 14 residues. After removal of 5 bases from V and 7 bases from J, the junction contained 8 bases not matched to a gene. The CDR3 here is CASSIDRGRGEQYF. CDR3 bases: TGTGCCAGCAGCATCGACAGGGGGCGCGGGGAGCAGTACTTC. Based on the CDR3 plus reference TRBV7-3 and TRBJ2-7, the full variable domain is GAGVSQTPSNKVTEKGKYVELRCDPISGHTALYWYRQSLGQGPEFLIYFQGTGAADDSGLPNDRFFAVRPEGSVSTLKIQRTERGDSAVYLCASSIDRGRGEQYFGPGTRLTVT.

The chain carries TRBV11-3 and TRBJ1-1, with D perhaps matching TRBD1 (5 bases). CDR3 length equals 14 residues. Between the trimmed V and J ends, which lost 2 bases and 7 bases, there was a span of 14 bases. Per the germline V gene, CDR1 is SGHNT and CDR2 is YENEEA. The chain's CDR3 is CASSLRTGRGEAFF. CDR3 bases: TGTGCCAGCAGCTTAAGGACGGGGCGGGGTGAAGCTTTCTTT. The whole variable domain, filled in from reference TRBV11-3 and TRBJ1-1, reads EAGVVQSPRYKIIEKKQPVAFWCNPISGHNTLYWYLQNLGQGPELLIRYENEEAVDDSQLPKDRFSAERLKGVDSTLKIQPAELGDSAVYLCASSLRTGRGEAFFGQGTRLTVV.